Following are 19 T cell receptor beta chains from one sample sequenced in a study of T cells in localized non-small cell lung cancer. Using immunoSEQ multiplex PCR, the repertoire was profiled, and TCRdb retains in-frame clones only, with some absent. The sample holds some 30,000 clones, 87% seen once. The sequenced sample was peripheral blood mononuclear cells, obtained before any cancer treatment. These receptors originate from a man aged 35 to 69 with stage III lung adenocarcinoma.

This chain links TRBV4-2 with TRBJ2-5; the match to TRBD2 covers 8 bases. Germline V gene data show CDR1 as LGHNA and CDR2 as YNFKEQ. The CDR3 loop spans 18 amino acids. V lost 0 bases and J lost 1; bases outside the gene matches: 10. The CDR3 loop is CASSQDFGTSTPQETQYF. For the CDR3, the DNA is TGTGCCAGCAGCCAAGATTTCGGGACTAGTACCCCCCAAGAGACCCAGTACTTC.

This clone was seen only once. The chain carries TRBV25-1 and TRBJ2-1, with 9 bases that match TRBD1. Germline assignment: CDR1 MGHDK and CDR2 SYGVNS. Trimming took 4 bases from V and 4 from J; bases not matched to a gene: 11. The CDR3 has 17 residues. The CDR3 DNA reads as TGTGCCAGCAGTGGAATCTCGGGACAGGGAGTTTACAATGAGCAGTTCTTC. It specifies CASSGISGQGVYNEQFF.

This clone occurred once. J is TRBJ2-1 and V is TRBV7-2; no definite D call. Germline V CDR1 and CDR2: SGHTA, FQGNSA. Deletions cut 5 bases from V and 6 bases from J, with 11 bases between. CDR3 length: 13 amino acids. The CDR3 DNA reads TGTGCCAGCAGCGCCAGCTTCCCCAATGAGCAGTTCTTC. Protein product: CASSASFPNEQFF.

This sequence joins TRBV2 and TRBJ2-7; 8 bases line up with TRBD1. CDR3 size: 14 residues. Germline lookup yields CDR1 SNHLY and CDR2 FYNNEI. The V gene end was trimmed by 6 bases and the J gene end by 2 bases; junction bases not matched to a gene: 6. The CDR3 DNA reads as TGTGCCAGCAGGTCGACAGGGGTCACCTACGAGCAGTACTTC. It is translated as CASRSTGVTYEQYF.

The chain carries TRBV15 and TRBJ1-6, with TRBD1 identical over 7 bases. Germline V gene sequence: CDR1 LNHNV, CDR2 YYDKDF (reference sequence). J lost 4 bases, V lost 0 bases, and 3 bases had no gene match. The CDR3 has 16 residues. The CDR3 loop reads CATSRETGVYNSPLHF. DNA of the CDR3: TGTGCCACCAGCAGAGAAACAGGGGTTTATAATTCACCCCTCCACTTT.

The chain combines TRBV11-3 with TRBJ2-5; possible D gene TRBD1, 5 bases. Trimming took off 4 bases at V and 4 bases at J, with 16 bases between the two ends. Germline assignment: CDR1 SGHNT and CDR2 YENEEA. There are 15 residues in the CDR3. CDR3 nucleotides: TGTGCCAGCAGCTCCGCGTCTGGGCAGGGAGAGACCCAGTACTTC. Amino acid sequence: CASSSASGQGETQYF.

The chain joins TRBV29-1 to TRBJ2-1, with D perhaps TRBD1 (9 bases). The CDR3 length is 17 residues. The germline V gene encodes CDR1 SQVTM and CDR2 ANQGSEA. V lost 7 bases and J lost 8, with 30 bases in between. CDR3 sequence (DNA): TGCAGCGGCCGGGACAGGGACTCAAGCGGGGGTTGGGATGAGCAGTTCTTC. Translated: CSGRDRDSSGGWDEQFF.

The chain uses TRBV7-9 and TRBJ1-4; 7 nucleotides agree with TRBD1. Per germline, CDR1 SEHNR and CDR2 FQNEAQ (reference sequence). This CDR3 region has 15 residues. Trimming cost V 5 bases and J 7 bases; bases outside gene matches: 10. The CDR3 loop reads CASSKDRLRAEKLFF. The DNA for the CDR3 is TGTGCCAGCAGCAAGGACAGGTTGAGAGCTGAAAAACTGTTTTTT.

This clone was detected a few times. The V call is TRBV11-3, the J call TRBJ2-1; 12 bases agree with TRBD1. The CDR3 consists of 15 residues. Trimming took 5 bases from V and 9 from J; bases not matched to a gene: 8. Germline CDR1 reads SGHNT; CDR2 reads YENEEA. The CDR3, as DNA: TGTGCCAGCAGCCCCCCGGGACAGGGGGCTGGTGAGCAGTTCTTC. It encodes CASSPPGQGAGEQFF.

The CDR3 nucleotides read TGTGCCAGCAGCTTAAGCCCCTATAATTCACCCCTCCACTTT. It translates to CASSLSPYNSPLHF. The rearrangement uses TRBV11-3 and TRBJ1-6; no clear D gene. The germline V gene encodes CDR1 SGHNT and CDR2 YENEEA. V was pared by 2 bases and J by 2 bases, with 4 bases between. The CDR3 runs to 14 residues.

The chain combines TRBV19 with TRBJ2-1; 11 bases line up with TRBD2. The trim removed 7 bases at V and 4 bases at J, leaving 6 bases unmatched. The germline CDR1 and CDR2 sequences are LNHDA and SQIVND (reference sequence). This CDR3 has 15 amino acids. In DNA, the CDR3 is TGTGCCAGTACCCGGGGACTAGCGGAGTACAATGAGCAGTTCTTC. It encodes CASTRGLAEYNEQFF.

This sequence joins TRBV10-3 and TRBJ2-7, with a possible D match to TRBD2 (6 bases). The CDR3 is 14 amino acids. V shed 10 bases and J shed 4 bases, with 20 bases lying between them. CDR1 and CDR2 (germline): ENHRY, SYGVKD. CDR3 loop: CATKNWEEAYEQYF. In DNA form, the CDR3 reads TGTGCCACCAAAAACTGGGAGGAAGCTTACGAGCAGTACTTC.

The genes are TRBV25-1 and TRBJ1-1; D is unresolved. CDR3 length equals 12 residues. Trimming pared 2 bases from V and 7 bases from J, leaving 8 bases between. The V gene's germline CDR1 is MGHDK and CDR2 SYGVNS. CDR3: CASSEPGGEAFF. CDR3 DNA sequence: TGTGCCAGCAGTGAACCAGGAGGTGAAGCTTTCTTT.

The chain uses TRBV21-1 and TRBJ2-7; the D segment call TRBD1 is taken from the table without a DNA check. TRBV21-1 is listed as a pseudogene. This CDR3 region has 20 residues. Here the CDR3 DNA reads TGTGCCAGCAGCAAAGACCGGGACAGGGGCGACCCTTTACTCTCCTACGAGCAGTACTTC. Amino acids: CASSKDRDRGDPLLSYEQYF.

The J gene is TRBJ1-4, the V gene TRBV18, with D perhaps matching TRBD1 (5 bases). Germline V gene data show CDR1 as KGHSH and CDR2 as LQKENI. Trimming shortened V by 5 bases and J by 8 bases, and 18 bases separated the two germline ends. The CDR3 length is 15 residues. The CDR3 spells CASSTDPGHREKLFF. The DNA of the CDR3 is TGTGCCAGCTCAACCGATCCCGGACACCGGGAAAAACTGTTTTTT. Looking up the rest from reference TRBV18 and TRBJ1-4 gives the full variable domain: NAGVMQNPRHLVRRRGQEARLRCSPMKGHSHVYWYRQLPEEGLKFMVYLQKENIIDESGMPKERFSAEFPKEGPSILRIQQVVRGDSAAYFCASSTDPGHREKLFFGSGTQLSVL.

The chain has TRBV5-5 and TRBJ1-3; no definite D call. Germline V gene data show CDR1 as SGHKS and CDR2 as YYEKEE (reference sequence). The CDR3 has 16 amino acids. Between the trimmed V and J ends, which lost 0 bases and 0 bases, there was a span of 10 bases. CDR3 sequence: CASSLGSTTSGNTIYF. CDR3 DNA: TGTGCCAGCAGCTTGGGGAGCACGACCTCTGGAAACACCATATATTTT.

The chain has TRBV30 and TRBJ2-7; TRBD1 might be the D (5 bases). Germline V gene sequence: CDR1 GTSNPN, CDR2 SVGIG (reference sequence). Deletions cut 0 bases from V and 0 bases from J, with 12 bases between. CDR3 length: 15 residues. CDR3 in amino acids: CAWSVLGALSYEQYF. CDR3 sequence (DNA): TGTGCCTGGAGTGTATTAGGGGCACTCTCCTACGAGCAGTACTTC.

The chain combines TRBV27 with TRBJ1-5; 7 bases fit TRBD1. Trimming at V came to 5 bases and at J to 4 bases, leaving 2 bases not matched to a gene. This CDR3 has 13 amino acids. Germline loops: CDR1 MNHEY, CDR2 SMNVEV (reference sequence). In nucleotides, the CDR3 is TGTGCCAGCAGTACGACAGGGAATCAGCCCCAGCATTTT. Its translation is CASSTTGNQPQHF.

Only one count was recorded for this clone. The chain recombines TRBV19 with TRBJ2-1; 8 positions agree with TRBD2. The ends lost 4 bases at V and 4 bases at J; junction bases unmatched: 9. The CDR3 runs to 16 residues. The germline gives CDR1 LNHDA, CDR2 SQIVND (reference sequence). The CDR3 spells CASSKGGRGAYNEQFF. CDR3 bases: TGTGCCAGTAGTAAAGGAGGGCGGGGGGCTTACAATGAGCAGTTCTTC.